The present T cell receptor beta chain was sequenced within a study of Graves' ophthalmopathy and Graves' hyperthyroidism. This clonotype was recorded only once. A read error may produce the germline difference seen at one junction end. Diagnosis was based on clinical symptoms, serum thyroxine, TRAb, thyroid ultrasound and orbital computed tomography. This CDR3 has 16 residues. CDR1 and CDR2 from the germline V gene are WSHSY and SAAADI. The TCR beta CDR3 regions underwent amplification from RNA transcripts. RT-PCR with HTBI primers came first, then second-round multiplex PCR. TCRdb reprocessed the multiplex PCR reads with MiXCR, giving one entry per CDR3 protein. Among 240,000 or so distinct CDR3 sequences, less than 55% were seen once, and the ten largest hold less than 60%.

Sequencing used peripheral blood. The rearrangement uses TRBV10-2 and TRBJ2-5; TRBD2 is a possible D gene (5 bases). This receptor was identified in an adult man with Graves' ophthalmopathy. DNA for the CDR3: TGTGCCAGCAGTTACATGGGAATTGAGGGAGAAGAGACCCAGTACTTC. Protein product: CASSYMGIEGEETQYF.